The 20 T cell receptor beta chains presented below share a single source sample, sequenced in a study of blood T cell repertoires in COVID-19. Only in-frame clones appear in the TCRdb table, and some are missing; sequencing was by immunoSEQ multiplex PCR. Here the sample spans 60,000 or so clones, roughly 91% being singletons. Sequenced: peripheral blood. The receptors were sampled from a human donor in a cohort sampled during active COVID-19.

This clone turned up a few times. The chain links TRBV7-9 to TRBJ2-3; maybe TRBD2 (5 bases). V dropped 0 bases and J dropped 5 bases, with 18 bases sitting between them. CDR1 SEHNR and CDR2 FQNEAQ come from the germline V gene (reference sequence). This CDR3 is built from 17 residues. CDR3 in amino acids: CASSLARAGPAGDTQYF. Written as DNA, the CDR3 is TGTGCCAGCAGCTTAGCGAGGGCGGGCCCGGCGGGAGATACGCAGTATTTT.

This chain links TRBV10-1 with TRBJ2-3; TRBD2 matches 7 bases. Germline CDR1 reads WNHNN; CDR2 reads SYGVQD (reference sequence). Unmatched junction bases numbered 2, after V lost 1 base and J lost 1 base. This CDR3 is built from 15 residues. Here the CDR3 reads CASSELLAGTDTQYF. CDR3 bases: TGCGCCAGCAGTGAGTTGCTAGCGGGCACAGATACGCAGTATTTT.

J is TRBJ1-5 and V is TRBV4-1; D not resolved. This CDR3 contains 15 residues. From germline, CDR1 is MGHRA and CDR2 YSYEKL. Trimming shortened V by 0 bases and J by 7 bases, and 13 bases separated the two germline ends. The CDR3 here is CASSQEGRVGQPQHF. The CDR3 bases are TGCGCCAGCAGCCAAGAGGGGAGGGTTGGACAGCCCCAGCATTTT.

This chain uses TRBV7-2 with TRBJ2-1; 7 bases fit TRBD2. J lost 16 bases, V lost 5 bases, and 8 bases had no gene match. Germline values: CDR1 SGHTA, CDR2 FQGNSA. The CDR3 has 11 residues. The CDR3 DNA sequence: TGTGCCAGCAGCCTCCGGGACTATCGTTTCTTC. Protein product: CASSLRDYRFF.

This clone has just one count. The chain couples TRBV20-1 to TRBJ1-5; D may be TRBD1 (5 bases). Trimming left V 3 bases short and J 6 bases short, with 15 bases between. Germline V gene lookup returns CDR1 DFQATT and CDR2 SNEGSKA (reference sequence). CDR3 length: 14 amino acids. The CDR3 sequence is CSASRSGIGQPQHF. CDR3 nucleotide sequence: TGCAGTGCTAGTCGTTCAGGGATTGGTCAGCCCCAGCATTTT.

This sequence joins TRBV3-1 (or the pseudogene TRBV3-2) and TRBJ2-5; 11 nucleotides line up with TRBD2. There are 16 residues in the CDR3. Germline values: CDR1 LGHDT, CDR2 YNNKEL (reference sequence). The V segment lost 2 bases and the J segment 5 bases; nucleotides outside the gene matches: 7. CDR3 residues: CASSQSTGLAGETQYF. As DNA, the CDR3 is TGTGCCAGCAGCCAAAGTACCGGACTAGCGGGTGAGACCCAGTACTTC.

The CDR3, as DNA: TGTGCCAGCAGTTACAAGGGACAGGGGGCGCGTGGCTACACCTTC. Protein: CASSYKGQGARGYTF. V gene TRBV6-5 combines with J gene TRBJ1-2; TRBD1 matches 12 bases. Germline V lookup: CDR1 MNHEY, CDR2 SVGAGI. Trimming removed 2 bases from V and 7 bases from J; junction bases left unmatched: 5. The CDR3 totals 15 residues.

This clone has just one count. The gene calls are TRBV28 and TRBJ2-7, with 14 bases identical to TRBD2. With V trimmed by 1 base and J by 4 bases, 6 bases remained unmatched. The CDR3 totals 17 residues. CDR1 is MDHEN, CDR2 SYDVKM, per germline. The chain's CDR3 is CASSLSGTSGSLYEQYF. In DNA, the CDR3 is TGTGCCAGCAGTTTATCAGGGACTAGCGGGAGTCTATACGAGCAGTACTTC. Combining the CDR3 with reference TRBV28 and TRBJ2-7 gives the whole variable domain DVKVTQSSRYLVKRTGEKVFLECVQDMDHENMFWYRQDPGLGLRLIYFSYDVKMKEKGDIPEGYSVSREKKERFSLILESASTNQTSMYLCASSLSGTSGSLYEQYFGPGTRLTVT.

This chain joins TRBV11-3 and TRBJ2-6; the D gene is possibly TRBD2 (6 bases). This CDR3 is 17 amino acids long. Germline lookup yields CDR1 SGHNT and CDR2 YENEEA. Trimming cost V 5 bases and J 0 bases, with 14 bases left between them. CDR3 sequence (DNA): TGTGCCAGCAGCCCCGGAGGGGTCAGCTCTGGGGCCAACGTCCTGACTTTC. It is translated as CASSPGGVSSGANVLTF.

This clone was observed a single time. The chain employs TRBV5-4 and TRBJ2-1, with D possibly matching TRBD2 (5 bases). Trimming removed 9 bases at V and 0 bases at J, with 16 bases between. Germline-derived CDR1 and CDR2 are SGHNT and YYREEE (reference sequence). The CDR3 runs to 15 residues. The CDR3 sequence: CAMSNRGFSYNEQFF. DNA for the CDR3: TGTGCCATGAGCAACCGGGGTTTCTCCTACAATGAGCAGTTCTTC.

The chain uses TRBV9 and TRBJ2-1, with D tentatively TRBD2 (6 bases). Germline V gives CDR1 SGDLS, CDR2 YYNGEE. V lost 0 bases and J lost 2, with 9 bases in between. CDR3 length: 15 amino acids. CDR3 sequence (DNA): TGTGCCAGCAGCGTAGTTGGGACTGCCTACAATGAGCAGTTCTTC. Translation: CASSVVGTAYNEQFF.

The chain uses TRBV10-3 and TRBJ2-5; a possible D gene is TRBD2 (5 bases). The V gene lost 11 bases and the J gene lost 4 bases, with 14 bases spanning the gap. CDR3 length: 12 amino acids. CDR1 is ENHRY and CDR2 is SYGVKD in the germline V gene. The CDR3 spells CAAGRTGETQYF. The CDR3 DNA reads as TGTGCCGCCGGACGGACTGGAGAGACCCAGTACTTC.

The genes are TRBV11-2 and TRBJ2-5, with 12 bases matching TRBD2. The length of the CDR3 is 19 residues. Germline-derived CDR1 and CDR2 are SGHAT and FQNNGV. V lost 0 bases, J lost 5 bases, and 13 bases stayed unmatched. CDR3 region: CASSLDSTSGSLLWETQYF. CDR3 DNA: TGTGCCAGCAGCTTAGACTCGACTAGCGGGAGCCTTCTTTGGGAGACCCAGTACTTC.

V gene TRBV29-1 combines with J gene TRBJ1-4; D remains ambiguous. The CDR3 contains 13 residues. The V gene lost 7 bases and the J gene lost 0 bases, with 9 bases spanning the gap. Germline V gene data show CDR1 as SQVTM and CDR2 as ANQGSEA. CDR3 bases: TGCAGCGCCCGACAAGCAACTAATGAAAAACTGTTTTTT. Translating it yields CSARQATNEKLFF.

The chain combines TRBV5-1 with TRBJ2-5, with D possibly being TRBD1 (5 bases). This CDR3 spans 14 amino acids. Trimming removed 0 bases from V and 5 bases from J, with 11 bases in between. Germline loops: CDR1 SGHRS, CDR2 YFSETQ. CDR3 protein: CASSLALGAETQYF. The DNA of the CDR3 is TGCGCCAGCAGCTTGGCCCTAGGGGCCGAGACCCAGTACTTC. Looking up the rest from reference TRBV5-1 and TRBJ2-5 gives the full variable domain: KAGVTQTPRYLIKTRGQQVTLSCSPISGHRSVSWYQQTPGQGLQFLFEYFSETQRNKGNFPGRFSGRQFSNSRSEMNVSTLELGDSALYLCASSLALGAETQYFGPGTRLLVL.

V usage is TRBV7-2 and J usage is TRBJ2-5; 10 bases agree with TRBD2. Germline CDR1 SGHTA, CDR2 FQGNSA. V gave up 4 bases and J gave up 3 bases; unmatched junction bases: 5. The CDR3 is made up of 15 amino acids. CDR3 in amino acids: CASSYGLADKETQYF. CDR3 coding DNA: TGTGCCAGCAGCTATGGACTAGCGGATAAAGAGACCCAGTACTTC.

The gene calls are TRBV9 and TRBJ2-3; D is perhaps TRBD2 (5 bases). The germline V and J ends were trimmed by 4 bases and 6 bases, with 9 bases remaining between them. Germline CDR1 SGDLS, CDR2 YYNGEE. The CDR3 runs 12 residues. The CDR3 loop is CASSPQRDTQYF. The CDR3 bases are TGTGCCAGCAGCCCCCAGCGGGATACGCAGTATTTT.

The chain carries TRBV7-2 and TRBJ2-1; 8 bases are shared with TRBD2. After removal of 1 base from V and 6 bases from J, the junction contained 11 bases not matched to a gene. Germline V gene data show CDR1 as SGHTA and CDR2 as FQGNSA. The CDR3 is made up of 17 amino acids. The CDR3 reads CASSLVAGRLATNEQFF. The DNA of the CDR3 is TGTGCCAGCAGCTTAGTGGCGGGGAGACTAGCGACCAATGAGCAGTTCTTC. Full variable domain (outside the CDR3, taken from reference TRBV7-2 and TRBJ2-1): GAGVSQSPSNKVTEKGKDVELRCDPISGHTALYWYRQSLGQGLEFLIYFQGNSAPDKSGLPSDRFSAERTGGSVSTLTIQRTQQEDSAVYLCASSLVAGRLATNEQFFGPGTRLTVL.

This clone was detected a few times. The chain recombines TRBV19 with TRBJ2-7, with a tentative D call TRBD2 (5 bases). V was trimmed by 7 bases and J by 1 base, leaving 20 bases between them. The CDR3 runs to 16 residues. Germline V gene data show CDR1 as LNHDA and CDR2 as SQIVND (reference sequence). DNA for the CDR3: TGTGCCAGTACCCCTCGGAGTGGTGGGAGATCCTACGAGCAGTACTTC. Translating it yields CASTPRSGGRSYEQYF. The complete variable domain, with remaining parts taken from reference TRBV19 and TRBJ2-7, reads DGGITQSPKYLFRKEGQNVTLSCEQNLNHDAMYWYRQDPGQGLRLIYYSQIVNDFQKGDIAEGYSVSREKKESFPLTVTSAQKNPTAFYLCASTPRSGGRSYEQYFGPGTRLTVT.

The CDR3 DNA follows: TGTGCCAGTAGTATGAGGACTAGCACCTACGAGCAGTACTTC. Translation: CASSMRTSTYEQYF. This sequence joins TRBV19 and TRBJ2-7, with 8 bases lining up with TRBD2. This CDR3 comprises 14 residues. CDR1 LNHDA and CDR2 SQIVND come from the germline V gene (reference sequence). The trim removed 3 bases at V and 2 bases at J, leaving 3 bases unmatched.